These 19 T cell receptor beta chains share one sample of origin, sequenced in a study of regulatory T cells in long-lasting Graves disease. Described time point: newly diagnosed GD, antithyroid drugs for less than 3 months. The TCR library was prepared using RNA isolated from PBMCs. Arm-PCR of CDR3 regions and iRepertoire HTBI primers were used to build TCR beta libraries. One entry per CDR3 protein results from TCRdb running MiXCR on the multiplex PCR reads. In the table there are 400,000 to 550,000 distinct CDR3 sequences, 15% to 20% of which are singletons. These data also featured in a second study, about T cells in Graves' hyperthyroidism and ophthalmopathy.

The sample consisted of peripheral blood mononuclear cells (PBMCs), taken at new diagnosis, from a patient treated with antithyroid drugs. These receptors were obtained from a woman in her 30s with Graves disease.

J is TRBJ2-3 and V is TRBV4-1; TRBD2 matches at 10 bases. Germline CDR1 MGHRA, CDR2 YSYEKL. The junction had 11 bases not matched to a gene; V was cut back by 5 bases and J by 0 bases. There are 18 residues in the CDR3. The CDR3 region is CASSIRAGGGTSTDTQYF. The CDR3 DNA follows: TGCGCCAGCAGCATCCGAGCGGGAGGGGGGACTAGCACAGATACGCAGTATTTT.

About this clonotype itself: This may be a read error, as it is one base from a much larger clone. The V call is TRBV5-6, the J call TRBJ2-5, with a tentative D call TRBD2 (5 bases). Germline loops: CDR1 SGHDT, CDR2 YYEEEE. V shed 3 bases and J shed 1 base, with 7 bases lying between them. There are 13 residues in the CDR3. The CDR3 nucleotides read TGTGCCAGCAGCTCGGACTTCCAAGAGACCCAGTACTTC. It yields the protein CASSSDFQETQYF.

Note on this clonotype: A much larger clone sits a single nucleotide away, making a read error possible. Here the CDR3 DNA reads TGCGCCCGCAGCCAAGCTTCCTCAGGGACACCTGAAGCTTTCTTT. Protein: CARSQASSGTPEAFF. This rearrangement joins TRBV4-1 to TRBJ1-1, with a weak D call TRBD1 (6 bases). Germline V gene lookup returns CDR1 MGHRA and CDR2 YSYEKL. This CDR3 has 15 amino acids.

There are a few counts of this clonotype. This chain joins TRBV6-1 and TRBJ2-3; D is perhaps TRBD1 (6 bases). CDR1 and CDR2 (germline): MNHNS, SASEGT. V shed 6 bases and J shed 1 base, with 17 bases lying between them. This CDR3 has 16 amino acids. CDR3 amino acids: CASSTYPEGGTDTQYF. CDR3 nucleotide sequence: TGTGCCAGCAGCACCTACCCTGAGGGGGGCACAGATACGCAGTATTTT.

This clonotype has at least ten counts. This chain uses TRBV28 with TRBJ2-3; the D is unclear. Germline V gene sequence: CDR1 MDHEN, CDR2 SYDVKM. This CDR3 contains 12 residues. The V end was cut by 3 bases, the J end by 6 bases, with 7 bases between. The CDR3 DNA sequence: TGTGCCAGCAGTTTTCACACGGATACGCAGTATTTT. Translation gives CASSFHTDTQYF.

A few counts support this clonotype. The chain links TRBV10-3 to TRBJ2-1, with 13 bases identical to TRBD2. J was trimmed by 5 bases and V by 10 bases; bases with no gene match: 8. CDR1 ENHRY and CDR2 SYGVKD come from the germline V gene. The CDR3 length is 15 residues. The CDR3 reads CATQRGTSGNNEQFF. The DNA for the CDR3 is TGTGCCACTCAACGCGGGACTAGCGGGAACAATGAGCAGTTCTTC.

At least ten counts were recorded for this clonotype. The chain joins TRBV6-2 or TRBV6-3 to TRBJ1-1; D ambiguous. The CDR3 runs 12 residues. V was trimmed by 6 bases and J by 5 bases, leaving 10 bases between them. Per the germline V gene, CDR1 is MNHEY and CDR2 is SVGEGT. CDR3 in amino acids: CASSPAATEAFF. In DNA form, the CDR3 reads TGTGCCAGCAGCCCCGCCGCGACTGAAGCTTTCTTT.

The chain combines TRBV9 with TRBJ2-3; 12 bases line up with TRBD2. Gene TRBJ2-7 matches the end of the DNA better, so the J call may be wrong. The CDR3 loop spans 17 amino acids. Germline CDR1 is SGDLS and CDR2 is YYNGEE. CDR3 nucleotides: TGTGCCAGCAGCGTAGTTTCTCTAGCGGGAGGGGCCGGGGGGCAGTACTTC. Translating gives CASSVVSLAGGAGGQYF.

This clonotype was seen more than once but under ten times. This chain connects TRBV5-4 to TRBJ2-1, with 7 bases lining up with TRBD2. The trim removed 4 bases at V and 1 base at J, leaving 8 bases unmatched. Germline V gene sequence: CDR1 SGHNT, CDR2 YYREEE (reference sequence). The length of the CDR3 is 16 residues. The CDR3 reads CASSGSAGLSYNEQFF. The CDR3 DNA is TGTGCCAGCAGCGGTTCAGCGGGGTTATCCTACAATGAGCAGTTCTTC.

This CDR3 reads CASSPQYF. CDR3 in DNA: TGTGCCAGCAGTCCGCAGTATTTT. The genes are TRBV6-1 and TRBJ2-3; D remains ambiguous. This CDR3 region has 8 residues. Germline CDR1 reads MNHNS; CDR2 reads SASEGT. V lost 5 bases and J 10 bases, leaving 1 base between the germline ends.

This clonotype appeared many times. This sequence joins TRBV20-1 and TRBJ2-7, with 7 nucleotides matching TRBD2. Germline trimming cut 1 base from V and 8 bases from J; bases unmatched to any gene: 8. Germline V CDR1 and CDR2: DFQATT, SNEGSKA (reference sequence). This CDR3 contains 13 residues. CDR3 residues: CSARGEGLLKQYF. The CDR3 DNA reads TGCAGTGCTAGAGGGGAGGGCCTCTTAAAGCAGTACTTC.

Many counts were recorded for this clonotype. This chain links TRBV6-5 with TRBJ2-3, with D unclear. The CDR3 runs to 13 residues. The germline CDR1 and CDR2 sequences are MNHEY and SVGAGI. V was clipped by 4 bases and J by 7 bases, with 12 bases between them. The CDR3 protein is CASSSGGRNTQYF. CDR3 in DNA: TGTGCCAGCAGTTCCGGCGGCAGAAATACGCAGTATTTT.

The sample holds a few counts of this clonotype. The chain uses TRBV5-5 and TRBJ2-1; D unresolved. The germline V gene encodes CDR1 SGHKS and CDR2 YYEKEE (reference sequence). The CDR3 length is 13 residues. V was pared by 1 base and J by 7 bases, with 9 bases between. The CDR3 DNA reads TGTGCCAGCAGCTTGATGCATAGAAATGAGCAGTTCTTC. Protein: CASSLMHRNEQFF.

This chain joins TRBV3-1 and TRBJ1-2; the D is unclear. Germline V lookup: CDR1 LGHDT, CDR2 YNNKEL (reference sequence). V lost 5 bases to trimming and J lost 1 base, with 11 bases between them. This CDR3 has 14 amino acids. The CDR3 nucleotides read TGTGCCAGCAGCTACCAAAGTCATAACTATGGCTACACCTTC. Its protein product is CASSYQSHNYGYTF.

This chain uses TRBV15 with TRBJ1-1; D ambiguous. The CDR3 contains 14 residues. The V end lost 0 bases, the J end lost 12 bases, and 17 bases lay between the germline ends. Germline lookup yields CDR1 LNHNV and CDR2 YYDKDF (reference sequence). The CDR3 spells CATSRDGTAPIPFF. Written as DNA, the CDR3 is TGTGCCACCAGCAGAGATGGAACAGCCCCAATACCTTTCTTT.

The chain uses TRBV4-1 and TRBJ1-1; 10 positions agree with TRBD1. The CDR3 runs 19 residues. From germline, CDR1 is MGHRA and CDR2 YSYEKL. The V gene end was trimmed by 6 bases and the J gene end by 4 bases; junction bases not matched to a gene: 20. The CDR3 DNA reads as TGCGCCAGCAGGCAGACCTTGACAGGGGGCGCAAGGGTGGGCACTGAAGCTTTCTTT. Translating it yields CASRQTLTGGARVGTEAFF.

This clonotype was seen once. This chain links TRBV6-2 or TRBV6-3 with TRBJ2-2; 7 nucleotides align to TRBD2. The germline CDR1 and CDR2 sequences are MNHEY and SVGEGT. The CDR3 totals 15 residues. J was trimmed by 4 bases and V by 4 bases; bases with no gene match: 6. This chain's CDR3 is CASSSTGGRTGELFF. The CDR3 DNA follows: TGTGCCAGCAGTTCTACGGGAGGCCGCACCGGGGAGCTGTTTTTT.

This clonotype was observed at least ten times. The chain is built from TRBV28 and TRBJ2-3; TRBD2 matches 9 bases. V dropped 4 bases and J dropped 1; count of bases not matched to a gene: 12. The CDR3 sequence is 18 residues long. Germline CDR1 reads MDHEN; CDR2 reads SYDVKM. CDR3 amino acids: CASSSPREAGGRTDTQYF. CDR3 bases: TGTGCCAGCAGTTCCCCCCGAGAAGCGGGAGGACGCACAGATACGCAGTATTTT.

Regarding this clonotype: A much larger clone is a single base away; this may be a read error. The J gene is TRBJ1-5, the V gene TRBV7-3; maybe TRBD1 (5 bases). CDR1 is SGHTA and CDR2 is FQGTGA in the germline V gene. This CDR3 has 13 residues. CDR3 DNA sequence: TGTGGCAGCAGCCCGGGACCTAATCAGCCCCAGCATTTT. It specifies CGSSPGPNQPQHF.